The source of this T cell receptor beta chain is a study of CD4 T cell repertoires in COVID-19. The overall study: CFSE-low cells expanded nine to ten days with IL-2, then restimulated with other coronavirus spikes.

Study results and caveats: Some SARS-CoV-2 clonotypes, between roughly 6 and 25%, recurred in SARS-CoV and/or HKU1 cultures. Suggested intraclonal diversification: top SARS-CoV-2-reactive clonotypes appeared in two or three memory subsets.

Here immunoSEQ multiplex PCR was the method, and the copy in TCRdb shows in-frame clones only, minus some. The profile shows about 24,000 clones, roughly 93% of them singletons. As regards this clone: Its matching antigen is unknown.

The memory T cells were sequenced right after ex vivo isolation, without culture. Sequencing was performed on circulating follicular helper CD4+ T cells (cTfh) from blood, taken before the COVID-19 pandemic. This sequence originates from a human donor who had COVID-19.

CDR3 protein: CASSLNYEQYF. The DNA of the CDR3 is TGTGCCAGCAGCCTAAACTACGAGCAGTACTTC. The chain combines TRBV7-2 with TRBJ2-7; D ambiguous. The CDR3 covers 11 residues. CDR1 and CDR2 (germline): SGHTA, FQGNSA. V gave up 5 bases and J gave up 3 bases, with 5 bases separating them.